One sample yielded the 16 T cell receptor beta chains listed below, sequenced in a study of vaccination effects on CD4 cells after COVID-19. Before sequencing, viral peptide pools were used by the ViraFEST assay to expand antigen-specific CD4+ T cells. The culture ran for 9 to 11 days, and then CD4+ T cells were isolated. Which antigens these TCRs recognize remains unknown. Assay used: immunoSEQ multiplex PCR; TCRdb lists only in-frame clones, some missing. The data show tens of thousands of clones, around 76% seen once. Sample: CD4+ T cells from PBMCs cultured with HCoV-229E spike peptides, taken before COVID-19 vaccination. Source of these receptors: a human donor who received a COVID-19 vaccine.

CDR3 sequence reads: CASSPRSSGARDTQYF. The DNA of the CDR3 is TGTGCCAGCAGCCCCCGGTCTAGCGGGGCTAGGGATACGCAGTATTTT. The genes are TRBV11-2 and TRBJ2-3, with 9 bases matching TRBD2. The CDR3 length is 16 residues. Germline V CDR1 and CDR2: SGHAT, FQNNGV. J gave up 6 bases and V 5 bases, and 12 bases lay outside the gene matches.

The rearrangement links TRBV7-2 to TRBJ1-6; D is undetermined. There are 15 residues in the CDR3. V was shortened by 4 bases and J by 4 bases, with 11 bases between the two germline ends. CDR1 is SGHTA and CDR2 is FQGNSA in the germline V gene. CDR3 DNA: TGTGCCAGCAGCTCCCCGAAGCTTTATAATTCACCCCTCCACTTT. It codes for CASSSPKLYNSPLHF.

The rearrangement uses TRBV11-2 and TRBJ2-5; 8 nucleotides align to TRBD1. The junction had 5 bases not matched to a gene; V was cut back by 10 bases and J by 4 bases. Germline V gives CDR1 SGHAT, CDR2 FQNNGV. This CDR3 comprises 12 residues. CDR3 loop: CATAGGRETQYF. Here the CDR3 DNA reads TGTGCCACAGCAGGGGGCCGAGAGACCCAGTACTTC. The full variable domain, completed using reference TRBV11-2 and TRBJ2-5, is EAGVAQSPRYKIIEKRQSVAFWCNPISGHATLYWYQQILGQGPKLLIQFQNNGVVDDSQLPKDRFSAERLKGVDSTLKIQPAKLEDSAVYLCATAGGRETQYFGPGTRLLVL.

This clone was seen more than once but under ten times. The chain links TRBV19 to TRBJ2-2, with TRBD2 matching 9 bases. The CDR3 runs to 17 residues. The J segment lost 2 bases and the V segment lost 3 bases, leaving 7 bases of the junction unmatched. Per the germline V gene, CDR1 is LNHDA and CDR2 is SQIVND (reference sequence). The CDR3 DNA reads as TGTGCCAGTAGTATTGGGGCTAGCGGGGCCAACACCGGGGAGCTGTTTTTT. Translating it yields CASSIGASGANTGELFF.

The rearrangement uses TRBV7-2 and TRBJ1-4; 7 bases are a match to TRBD1. CDR1 SGHTA and CDR2 FQGNSA come from the germline V gene. The CDR3 is 15 residues long. V lost 5 bases, J lost 2 bases, and 5 bases stayed unmatched. The CDR3 sequence: CASSLRQGTNEKLFF. In nucleotides, the CDR3 is TGTGCCAGCAGCCTACGACAGGGCACTAATGAAAAACTGTTTTTT.

The J gene is TRBJ2-7, the V gene TRBV5-4; no clear D gene. Trimming took 4 bases from V and 6 from J, leaving 29 bases between them. The CDR3 loop spans 18 amino acids. Germline CDR1 and CDR2: SGHNT and YYREEE (reference sequence). CDR3 DNA sequence: TGTGCCAGCAGCCCCTCCGATGACTTCGAGCCGGCCCTTTGCGAGCAGTACGTC. Protein: CASSPSDDFEPALCEQYV.

The chain carries TRBV19 and TRBJ1-1; 7 bases fit TRBD1. The ends lost 4 bases at V and 5 bases at J; junction bases unmatched: 7. Germline CDR1 is LNHDA and CDR2 is SQIVND (reference sequence). The CDR3 spans 14 residues. CDR3: CASSKRQGWTEAFF. CDR3 sequence (DNA): TGTGCCAGTAGTAAACGACAGGGATGGACTGAAGCTTTCTTT.

V and J are TRBV6-5 and TRBJ1-4; possible D gene TRBD1, 6 bases. The V and J ends lost 6 bases and 1 base respectively, with 12 bases between them. Germline values: CDR1 MNHEY, CDR2 SVGAGI. The CDR3 is 15 amino acids. As DNA, the CDR3 is TGTGCCAGCAGCGACACAGGGCGAACTAATGAAAAACTGTTTTTT. It specifies CASSDTGRTNEKLFF.

CDR3 loop: CASSLNLLASETQYF. CDR3 nucleotides: TGTGCCAGCAGCTTAAATCTCCTAGCCTCGGAGACCCAGTACTTC. The J gene is TRBJ2-5, the V gene TRBV7-2, with TRBD2 as a possible D gene (5 bases). The CDR3 has 15 residues. Trimming cost V 2 bases and J 5 bases, with 15 bases left between them. Germline V gene lookup returns CDR1 SGHTA and CDR2 FQGNSA.

This clone has a handful of counts. This chain connects TRBV3-1 (or the pseudogene TRBV3-2) to TRBJ1-1; D perhaps matches TRBD1 (6 bases). Germline-derived CDR1 and CDR2 are LGHDT and YNNKEL (reference sequence). V was cut by 4 bases and J by 0 bases, with 9 bases left in between. This CDR3 region has 14 residues. The CDR3 protein is CASSPGTLNTEAFF. Here the CDR3 DNA reads TGTGCCAGCAGCCCGGGGACACTGAACACTGAAGCTTTCTTT.

The chain couples TRBV3-1 (or the pseudogene TRBV3-2) to TRBJ1-2, with D unclear. Germline-derived CDR1 and CDR2 are LGHDT and YNNKEL (reference sequence). This CDR3 has 14 residues. Trimming removed 1 base from V and 4 bases from J, with 10 bases in between. DNA for the CDR3: TGTGCCAGCAGCCAAGGCAGTCTCTCCTATGGCTACACCTTC. Protein: CASSQGSLSYGYTF.

The CDR3 sequence is CATSDSGFGELFF. CDR3 DNA: TGTGCCACCAGTGACTCCGGTTTTGGGGAGCTGTTTTTT. V gene TRBV24-1 combines with J gene TRBJ2-2, with no clear D. This CDR3 region has 13 residues. Germline assignment: CDR1 KGHDR and CDR2 SFDVKD. V shed 4 bases and J shed 8 bases, with 10 bases lying between them.

This chain connects TRBV20-1 to TRBJ1-2, with 8 nucleotides matching TRBD1. The CDR3 contains 15 residues. V lost 3 bases to trimming and J lost 7 bases; unmatched junction nucleotides: 13. Germline V CDR1 and CDR2: DFQATT, SNEGSKA (reference sequence). CDR3 sequence: CSASEIAGGVGGYTF. In nucleotides, the CDR3 is TGCAGTGCTAGTGAAATTGCAGGGGGCGTAGGTGGCTACACCTTC.

The rearrangement uses TRBV19 and TRBJ1-2, with D possibly TRBD1 on 5 matching bases. The CDR3 extends over 15 amino acids. Trimming left V 2 bases short and J 0 bases short, with 10 bases between. Germline CDR1 reads LNHDA; CDR2 reads SQIVND (reference sequence). CDR3 bases: TGTGCCAGTAGTATAATGGACACAGCTAACTATGGCTACACCTTC. Protein: CASSIMDTANYGYTF. The whole variable domain, remainder taken from reference TRBV19 and TRBJ1-2, is DGGITQSPKYLFRKEGQNVTLSCEQNLNHDAMYWYRQDPGQGLRLIYYSQIVNDFQKGDIAEGYSVSREKKESFPLTVTSAQKNPTAFYLCASSIMDTANYGYTFGSGTRLTVV.

The CDR3 region is CATLRGSNTGELFF. In DNA, the CDR3 is TGTGCCACCCTGAGAGGGTCGAACACCGGGGAGCTGTTTTTT. The V gene is TRBV18, the J gene TRBJ2-2, with a weak D call TRBD2 (5 bases). CDR1 KGHSH and CDR2 LQKENI come from the germline V gene. This CDR3 is built from 14 residues. V was trimmed by 10 bases and J by 0 bases, leaving 12 bases between them.

The rearrangement joins TRBV30 to TRBJ1-3; unclear D gene. Trimming cost V 0 bases and J 6 bases, with 9 bases left between them. This CDR3 comprises 13 residues. CDR1 GTSNPN and CDR2 SVGIG come from the germline V gene (reference sequence). This CDR3 is CAWSVSGQNTIYF. In nucleotides, the CDR3 is TGTGCCTGGAGTGTCTCGGGCCAAAACACCATATATTTT.